This entry describes one TCR beta chain. Repertoires were generated with immunoSEQ multiplex PCR, while TCRdb's copy carries only in-frame clones and drops some. The sample yields about 140,000 clones, about 76% seen once. The V gene end was trimmed by 5 bases and the J gene end by 2 bases; junction bases not matched to a gene: 14. Germline V gene data show CDR1 as PRHDT and CDR2 as FYEKMQ (reference sequence). This CDR3 contains 17 residues. The entry originates in a study of blood T cell repertoires in COVID-19. Study summary: The samples span acute and convalescent COVID-19 from the United States, Italy and Spain.

The source of this sequence is a woman aged 60-75 years with active or convalescent COVID-19. The chain links TRBV13 to TRBJ1-1; TRBD1 matches at 7 bases. Sequenced input: peripheral blood. CDR3 sequence (DNA): TGTGCCAGCAGCACCCCGACAGGGATTGGGCCCAACACTGAAGCTTTCTTT. Translating gives CASSTPTGIGPNTEAFF.